Listed below are T cell receptor beta chains from one sample, sequenced in a study of T cells in localized non-small cell lung cancer. Produced via immunoSEQ multiplex PCR; TCRdb's table is partial and in-frame only. The sample lists some 4,500 clones, less than 40% occurring once. This sample comprised lung tumor tissue, obtained before any cancer treatment. These receptors were taken from a male donor aged 60 or over with stage I lung adenocarcinoma. The CDR3 runs from the conserved cysteine through the conserved F or W. Rows give clone size only sometimes, using once, few, many, or a class for an expanded clone.

v_gene: TRBV10-3
j_gene: TRBJ2-3
abundance: few
CDR3aa: CAISELAGTDTQYF

v_gene: TRBV19
j_gene: TRBJ2-3
abundance: .
CDR3aa: CASSISGETDTQYF

v_gene: TRBV6-1
j_gene: TRBJ1-2
abundance: medium-sized
CDR3aa: CAISEAAGYGYTF

v_gene: TRBV6-8
j_gene: TRBJ1-1
abundance: few
CDR3aa: CASSPGLGRSNTEAFF

v_gene: TRBV10-2
j_gene: TRBJ2-1
abundance: few
CDR3aa: CASRAGGPSYNEQFF

v_gene: TRBV27
j_gene: TRBJ2-1
abundance: few
CDR3aa: CATSDPPGRVPYNEQFF

v_gene: TRBV6-8
j_gene: TRBJ2-1
abundance: .
CDR3aa: CAISGAPNEQFF

v_gene: TRBV11-3
j_gene: TRBJ2-6
abundance: .
CDR3aa: CASSLRGVDLSGANVLTF

v_gene: TRBV5-1
j_gene: TRBJ1-5
abundance: .
CDR3aa: CASSPSSSSWPQHF

v_gene: TRBV6-8
j_gene: TRBJ1-6
abundance: few
CDR3aa: CASSSLTGGFDSPLHF

v_gene: TRBV18
j_gene: TRBJ1-4
abundance: medium-sized
CDR3aa: CASSQSPEEKLFF

v_gene: TRBV30
j_gene: TRBJ1-5
abundance: once
CDR3aa: CAWSVRGPGNQPQHF

v_gene: TRBV30
j_gene: TRBJ1-4
abundance: .
CDR3aa: CAWSVQGAVKLFF

v_gene: TRBV6-8
j_gene: TRBJ1-2
abundance: medium-sized
CDR3aa: CASTGRDRGNYGYTF

v_gene: TRBV11-3
j_gene: TRBJ2-3
abundance: few
CDR3aa: CASRRLAGELDTQYF

v_gene: TRBV18
j_gene: TRBJ1-4
abundance: few
CDR3aa: CASSQQGEDSEKLFF

v_gene: TRBV11-3
j_gene: TRBJ1-6
abundance: medium-sized
CDR3aa: CASSVTGVTSPLHF

v_gene: TRBV11-3
j_gene: TRBJ2-2
abundance: few
CDR3aa: CASSWRGRPNTGELFF

v_gene: TRBV19
j_gene: TRBJ1-5
abundance: .
CDR3aa: CANHEGGRQHF

v_gene: TRBV18
j_gene: TRBJ1-2
abundance: medium-sized
CDR3aa: CASSPPTESYGYTF